What follows are 26 T cell receptor beta chains derived from one specimen sequenced in a study of cytomegalovirus exposure and HLA in healthy donors. Use of 60 Vbeta and 13 Jbeta primers characterized the PCR. TCRdb's copy holds only in-frame clones and misses some; the assay was immunoSEQ multiplex PCR. This table has around 130,000 clones, approximately 70% appearing once. The sequenced material came from PBMCs. These receptors all stem from a woman in her fifties or sixties in good health and CMV-seropositive.

The chain couples TRBV29-1 to TRBJ1-2, with a tentative D call TRBD1 (6 bases). Germline CDR1 reads SQVTM; CDR2 reads ANQGSEA. Between the trimmed V and J ends, which lost 6 bases and 5 bases, there was a span of 10 bases. The CDR3 is made up of 11 amino acids. CDR3: CSVGHIYGYTF. The CDR3 DNA follows: TGCAGCGTGGGACATATTTATGGCTACACCTTC.

V and J are TRBV11-2 and TRBJ1-1; D not certain. Germline V lookup: CDR1 SGHAT, CDR2 FQNNGV. The CDR3 totals 15 residues. V gave up 5 bases and J gave up 7 bases, with 20 bases separating them. This CDR3 reads CASSPKTSGLFEAFF. CDR3 DNA: TGTGCCAGCAGCCCAAAGACCTCGGGATTATTTGAAGCTTTCTTT.

A single count supports this clone. The chain combines TRBV28 with TRBJ1-5; D gene uncertain. The V end lost 2 bases, the J end lost 2 bases, and 10 bases lay between the germline ends. CDR3 size: 15 residues. Germline CDR1 reads MDHEN; CDR2 reads SYDVKM. CDR3 coding DNA: TGTGCCAGCAGTTTACACGGTTCTGGCAATCAGCCCCAGCATTTT. Its protein product is CASSLHGSGNQPQHF.

The rearrangement joins TRBV5-5 to TRBJ1-3; the D is unclear. The CDR3 contains 16 residues. V lost 1 base to trimming and J lost 0 bases, with 11 bases between them. Germline values: CDR1 SGHKS, CDR2 YYEKEE (reference sequence). CDR3: CASSLSQAYSGNTIYF. The CDR3 DNA follows: TGTGCCAGCAGCTTGTCGCAGGCGTACTCTGGAAACACCATATATTTT. Filled out from reference TRBV5-5 and TRBJ1-3, the complete variable domain reads DAGVTQSPTHLIKTRGQQVTLRCSPISGHKSVSWYQQVLGQGPQFIFQYYEKEERGRGNFPDRFSARQFPNYSSELNVNALLLGDSALYLCASSLSQAYSGNTIYFGEGSWLTVV.

This clone was recorded a few times. This CDR3 is CASSPRGTNEKLFF. The CDR3 DNA sequence: TGTGCCAGCTCACCCAGGGGCACTAATGAAAAACTGTTTTTT. The chain couples TRBV18 to TRBJ1-4; D might be TRBD1 (6 bases). There are 14 residues in the CDR3. Germline loops: CDR1 KGHSH, CDR2 LQKENI. V was cut by 3 bases and J by 2 bases, with 7 bases left in between.

This rearrangement joins TRBV20-1 to TRBJ2-1; maybe TRBD2 (6 bases). The CDR3 has 11 residues. Germline V gene lookup returns CDR1 DFQATT and CDR2 SNEGSKA (reference sequence). Deletions cut 3 bases from V and 9 bases from J, with 9 bases between. In DNA, the CDR3 is TGCAGTGCTAGCGGGGGTGGTGAGCAGTTCTTC. Translating gives CSASGGGEQFF.

The genes are TRBV11-2 and TRBJ2-7, with 12 bases aligning to TRBD2. The CDR3 length is 16 residues. Germline-derived CDR1 and CDR2 are SGHAT and FQNNGV. The J segment lost 1 base and the V segment lost 5 bases, leaving 6 bases of the junction unmatched. CDR3 residues: CASSPLGLAGSYEQYF. CDR3 nucleotide sequence: TGTGCCAGCAGCCCCCTGGGACTAGCGGGTTCCTACGAGCAGTACTTC.

This clone was counted only a few times. The rearrangement joins TRBV5-6 to TRBJ2-7, with a tentative D call TRBD1 (6 bases). Germline V gene sequence: CDR1 SGHDT, CDR2 YYEEEE. The CDR3 has 15 residues. V lost 4 bases and J 3 bases, leaving 17 bases between the germline ends. The CDR3 reads CASSRQAAYFYEQYF. CDR3 coding DNA: TGTGCCAGCAGCCGACAGGCGGCTTACTTCTACGAGCAGTACTTC.

This clone was found once. The rearrangement joins TRBV9 to TRBJ2-2; tentative D call: TRBD2 (6 bases). CDR3 size: 15 residues. CDR1 is SGDLS, CDR2 YYNGEE, per germline. Trimming pared 3 bases from V and 4 bases from J, leaving 13 bases between. For the CDR3, the DNA is TGTGCCAGCAGCGAAGGCGGGGTAGGCACCGGGGAGCTGTTTTTT. Encoded protein: CASSEGGVGTGELFF.

The chain joins TRBV6-6 to TRBJ1-5; D gene unclear. This CDR3 spans 14 amino acids. The germline V gene encodes CDR1 MNHNY and CDR2 SVGAGI (reference sequence). V lost 4 bases and J 4 bases, leaving 11 bases between the germline ends. The CDR3 spells CASSSAVRNQPQHF. CDR3 in DNA: TGTGCCAGCAGTTCTGCGGTGCGGAATCAGCCCCAGCATTTT.

The chain employs TRBV6-1 and TRBJ1-1; 8 nucleotides match TRBD1. With 0 bases clipped from V and 5 bases from J, the junction kept 8 bases outside the gene matches. This CDR3 comprises 16 residues. Germline V gives CDR1 MNHNS, CDR2 SASEGT. As DNA, the CDR3 is TGTGCCAGCAGTGAAGCAATTCAGGGGGCCCTAACTGAAGCTTTCTTT. Translated: CASSEAIQGALTEAFF.

The V call is TRBV10-1, the J call TRBJ2-5; D is perhaps TRBD1 (5 bases). The ends were cut back, 2 bases at V and 0 bases at J, with 7 bases in the middle. The CDR3 extends over 14 amino acids. Germline V lookup: CDR1 WNHNN, CDR2 SYGVQD (reference sequence). The CDR3 sequence is CASSEMDNQETQYF. The CDR3 DNA follows: TGCGCCAGCAGTGAGATGGACAACCAAGAGACCCAGTACTTC.

V gene TRBV7-2 combines with J gene TRBJ2-5; 7 bases line up with TRBD2. The germline V gene encodes CDR1 SGHTA and CDR2 FQGNSA. CDR3 length: 16 amino acids. The ends lost 1 base at V and 2 bases at J; junction bases unmatched: 7. This chain's CDR3 is CASSLVGGTYQETQYF. The CDR3 DNA follows: TGTGCCAGCAGCTTAGTGGGGGGGACTTATCAAGAGACCCAGTACTTC.

The gene calls are TRBV27 and TRBJ1-1, with D possibly TRBD1 on 5 matching bases. This CDR3 is built from 14 residues. Germline CDR1 and CDR2: MNHEY and SMNVEV (reference sequence). V was clipped by 1 base and J by 5 bases, with 11 bases between them. The chain's CDR3 is CASSLYLGGTEAFF. CDR3 sequence (DNA): TGTGCCAGCAGTTTATATCTGGGGGGTACTGAAGCTTTCTTT.

This chain connects TRBV27 to TRBJ1-2, with a possible D match to TRBD1 (6 bases). CDR1 and CDR2 (germline): MNHEY, SMNVEV (reference sequence). The germline V and J ends were trimmed by 9 bases and 0 bases, with 23 bases remaining between them. The CDR3 covers 17 residues. CDR3 sequence: CASFPYSDRNTNYGYTF. Here the CDR3 DNA reads TGTGCCAGTTTCCCTTACTCCGACAGGAATACTAACTATGGCTACACCTTC.

The J gene is TRBJ2-7, the V gene TRBV4-1; 10 bases agree with TRBD2. The CDR3 spans 18 residues. J lost 2 bases, V lost 1 base, and 11 bases had no gene match. Germline V gene sequence: CDR1 MGHRA, CDR2 YSYEKL. Written as DNA, the CDR3 is TGCGCCAGCAGCCAAGTCTTTGACCTAGCGGGGGCCCCCTACGAGCAGTACTTC. Translation: CASSQVFDLAGAPYEQYF.

A single count supports this clone. The chain employs TRBV10-3 and TRBJ1-1; D is perhaps TRBD1 (6 bases). Trimming cost V 8 bases and J 1 base, with 20 bases left between them. This CDR3 is 16 amino acids long. Germline V lookup: CDR1 ENHRY, CDR2 SYGVKD. The CDR3 DNA follows: TGTGCCATCGGCGGAACGACGGGACACCAGAACACTGAAGCTTTCTTT. Translated: CAIGGTTGHQNTEAFF.

This rearrangement joins TRBV6-5 to TRBJ1-1; D might be TRBD1 (6 bases). The CDR3 loop spans 13 amino acids. Looked up from germline, CDR1 is MNHEY and CDR2 is SVGAGI. V shed 6 bases and J shed 4 bases, with 12 bases lying between them. This chain's CDR3 is CASRVTGSTEAFF. CDR3 sequence (DNA): TGTGCCAGCAGAGTGACAGGCAGCACTGAAGCTTTCTTT.

The V gene is TRBV2, the J gene TRBJ2-3, with D hard to call. The V end lost 1 base, the J end lost 0 bases, and 8 bases lay between the germline ends. This CDR3 has 15 amino acids. Germline values: CDR1 SNHLY, CDR2 FYNNEI. The CDR3 loop reads CASSEVGVSTDTQYF. In nucleotides, the CDR3 is TGTGCCAGCAGTGAAGTTGGAGTTAGCACAGATACGCAGTATTTT.

The chain links TRBV9 to TRBJ1-2; D remains unclear. This CDR3 comprises 13 residues. The V and J ends lost 3 bases and 6 bases respectively, with 12 bases between them. The germline CDR1 and CDR2 sequences are SGDLS and YYNGEE. The CDR3 spells CASSAQNSNGYTF. The CDR3 DNA follows: TGTGCCAGCAGCGCCCAAAACTCTAATGGCTACACCTTC. The whole variable domain, filled in from reference TRBV9 and TRBJ1-2, reads DSGVTQTPKHLITATGQRVTLRCSPRSGDLSVYWYQQSLDQGLQFLIQYYNGEERAKGNILERFSAQQFPDLHSELNLSSLELGDSALYFCASSAQNSNGYTFGSGTRLTVV.

The chain carries TRBV13 and TRBJ2-7; possible D gene TRBD1, 6 bases. This CDR3 has 13 amino acids. CDR1 and CDR2 (germline): PRHDT, FYEKMQ (reference sequence). V lost 0 bases and J lost 4, with 7 bases in between. CDR3 sequence: CASSLGRGYEQYF. For the CDR3, the DNA is TGTGCCAGCAGCTTAGGTAGGGGGTACGAGCAGTACTTC.

V and J are TRBV2 and TRBJ1-2, with TRBD1 identical over 8 bases. The CDR3 contains 15 residues. Germline assignment: CDR1 SNHLY and CDR2 FYNNEI. Germline trimming cut 4 bases from V and 4 bases from J; bases unmatched to any gene: 8. The DNA of the CDR3 is TGTGCCAGCAGTGCTGACAGGGGCCGATTCTATGGCTACACCTTC. It translates to CASSADRGRFYGYTF.

The chain is built from TRBV6-1 and TRBJ2-3; D unclear. V lost 2 bases, J lost 2 bases, and 5 bases lay in between. This CDR3 region has 13 residues. Germline V CDR1 and CDR2: MNHNS, SASEGT. CDR3 in DNA: TGTGCCAGCAGTGAACCACACACAGATACGCAGTATTTT. Amino acids: CASSEPHTDTQYF.

The chain couples TRBV10-2 to TRBJ1-5; 7 positions match TRBD1. Trimming cost V 3 bases and J 4 bases; bases outside gene matches: 3. The CDR3 runs 14 residues. The germline CDR1 and CDR2 sequences are WSHSY and SAAADI. CDR3 loop: CASSDGQVNQPQHF. The CDR3 DNA reads TGCGCCAGCAGTGATGGACAGGTTAATCAGCCCCAGCATTTT.

This clone has a handful of counts. The chain links TRBV6-5 to TRBJ2-5, with TRBD1 as a possible D gene (6 bases). The DNA matches TRBJ2-7 better at its end, which makes the J call doubtful. This CDR3 spans 15 amino acids. Germline values: CDR1 MNHEY, CDR2 SVGAGI. CDR3 DNA: TGTGCCAGCAGAGCCCTCTTAGGGGGAGCGAGCGAGCAGTACTTC. Amino acid sequence: CASRALLGGASEQYF.

This clone showed up just a few times. CDR3 bases: TGCGCCAGCAGCCAAGAAGGGGTCCAGAGCCTCTCCGGAAACACCATATATTTT. Amino acids: CASSQEGVQSLSGNTIYF. The chain has TRBV4-1 and TRBJ1-3; perhaps TRBD1 as D (5 bases). CDR1 and CDR2 (germline): MGHRA, YSYEKL. The CDR3 has 18 residues. The germline V and J ends were trimmed by 0 bases and 4 bases, with 19 bases remaining between them.